This is a list of T cell receptor beta chains from one sample in a study of blood T cell repertoires in COVID-19. The assay was immunoSEQ multiplex PCR, and TCRdb's table has in-frame clones only and misses some. The sample consists of over 200,000 clones, around 80% of them appearing once. The sample comprised PBMCs or T cells enriched from blood (not recorded which). Source of these receptors: a man in his fifties or sixties who had recovered from COVID-19. The CDR3 runs from the conserved cysteine through the conserved F or W. A D gene is named only where the DNA matches it firmly. Part of the rows lack a size; the others show once, few, many or a class for expanded clones.

CDR3aa: CASSPPDRSYEQYF; CDR3nt: TGTGCCAGCTCACCACCTGACAGGTCCTACGAGCAGTACTTC; j_gene: TRBJ2-7; d_gene: NA; v_gene: TRBV18; abundance: NA
CDR3aa: CASSTDRRSEKLFF; CDR3nt: TGTGCCAGCAGCACGGACAGGAGAAGTGAAAAACTGTTTTTT; j_gene: TRBJ1-4; d_gene: TRBD1; v_gene: TRBV7-8; abundance: once
CDR3aa: CASSPAAGSGNQPQHF; CDR3nt: TGTGCCAGCTCACCCGCTGCAGGGTCCGGCAATCAGCCCCAGCATTTT; j_gene: TRBJ1-5; d_gene: NA; v_gene: TRBV18; abundance: NA
CDR3aa: CASSPTSGQWVSYNEQFF; CDR3nt: TGTGCCAGTAGTCCAACAAGTGGGCAGTGGGTCTCCTACAATGAGCAGTTCTTC; j_gene: TRBJ2-1; d_gene: NA; v_gene: TRBV19; abundance: once
CDR3aa: CASSLDRGNQPQHF; CDR3nt: TGTGCCAGCAGCTTGGACAGGGGCAATCAGCCCCAGCATTTT; j_gene: TRBJ1-5; d_gene: TRBD1; v_gene: TRBV7-8; abundance: NA
CDR3aa: CASSLARSEQYF; CDR3nt: TGTGCCAGCAGCTTAGCGAGGAGCGAGCAGTACTTC; j_gene: TRBJ2-7; d_gene: NA; v_gene: TRBV7-9; abundance: once
CDR3aa: CASSPGQGPEKLFF; CDR3nt: TGCGCCAGCAGCCCTGGACAGGGCCCGGAAAAACTGTTTTTT; j_gene: TRBJ1-4; d_gene: TRBD1; v_gene: TRBV5-1; abundance: NA
CDR3aa: CASSIDSHNEQFF; CDR3nt: TGTGCTAGCAGCATAGACAGTCACAATGAGCAGTTCTTC; j_gene: TRBJ2-1; d_gene: NA; v_gene: TRBV7-7; abundance: NA
CDR3aa: CATQKGNTIYF; CDR3nt: TGTGCCACCCAGAAGGGAAACACCATATATTTT; j_gene: TRBJ1-3; d_gene: NA; v_gene: TRBV19; abundance: NA
CDR3aa: CASSLDPAYTDTQYF; CDR3nt: TGTGCCAGCAGCCTAGACCCAGCCTACACAGATACGCAGTATTTT; j_gene: TRBJ2-3; d_gene: NA; v_gene: TRBV7-3; abundance: NA
CDR3aa: CASSGDRSNQPQHF; CDR3nt: TGTGCCAGCTCTGGGGACAGGAGCAATCAGCCCCAGCATTTT; j_gene: TRBJ1-5; d_gene: TRBD1; v_gene: TRBV18; abundance: NA
CDR3aa: CASSLVVTGLGYTF; CDR3nt: TGTGCCAGCAGCTTAGTGGTGACAGGGTTGGGCTACACCTTC; j_gene: TRBJ1-2; d_gene: TRBD1; v_gene: TRBV11-2; abundance: NA
CDR3aa: CASSDGDRGSWGYTF; CDR3nt: TGTGCCAGCAGCGATGGGGACAGGGGGTCCTGGGGCTACACCTTC; j_gene: TRBJ1-2; d_gene: TRBD1; v_gene: TRBV9; abundance: once
CDR3aa: CATSDLRRRVDGYTF; CDR3nt: TGTGCCACCAGTGATTTGCGTCGCAGGGTAGATGGCTACACCTTC; j_gene: TRBJ1-2; d_gene: NA; v_gene: TRBV24-1; abundance: NA
CDR3aa: CASSELTGPNYGYTF; CDR3nt: TGTGCCAGCAGTGAATTGACAGGGCCCAACTATGGCTACACCTTC; j_gene: TRBJ1-2; d_gene: TRBD1; v_gene: TRBV6-1; abundance: NA
CDR3aa: CAGGQNLYSPLHF; CDR3nt: TGTGCCGGAGGACAGAATCTTTATTCACCCCTCCACTTT; j_gene: TRBJ1-6; d_gene: NA; v_gene: TRBV4-2; abundance: NA
CDR3aa: CASSSVRVPDTQYF; CDR3nt: TGTGCCAGCAGCTCAGTCAGGGTCCCAGATACGCAGTATTTT; j_gene: TRBJ2-3; d_gene: NA; v_gene: TRBV5-5; abundance: few
CDR3aa: CSVDDRPMNTEAFF; CDR3nt: TGCAGCGTTGATGACAGGCCTATGAACACTGAAGCTTTCTTT; j_gene: TRBJ1-1; d_gene: NA; v_gene: TRBV29-1; abundance: NA
CDR3aa: CASSVGGAAGELFF; CDR3nt: TGTGCCAGCAGCGTAGGGGGCGCGGCCGGGGAGCTGTTTTTT; j_gene: TRBJ2-2; d_gene: NA; v_gene: TRBV9; abundance: few
CDR3aa: CASAPGQGLFGYTF; CDR3nt: TGTGCCAGCGCTCCGGGACAGGGGTTATTTGGCTACACCTTC; j_gene: TRBJ1-2; d_gene: TRBD1; v_gene: TRBV19; abundance: NA
CDR3aa: CASSTDRGRNTEAFF; CDR3nt: TGTGCCAGCTCAACTGACAGGGGACGGAACACTGAAGCTTTCTTT; j_gene: TRBJ1-1; d_gene: TRBD1; v_gene: TRBV18; abundance: NA
CDR3aa: CASSSDRAGSYEQYF; CDR3nt: TGTGCCAGCAGCTCAGACAGGGCGGGATCCTACGAGCAGTACTTC; j_gene: TRBJ2-7; d_gene: NA; v_gene: TRBV11-3; abundance: NA
CDR3aa: CASSPGTGWEKLFF; CDR3nt: TGTGCCAGCAGTCCTGGGACAGGCTGGGAAAAACTGTTTTTT; j_gene: TRBJ1-4; d_gene: TRBD1; v_gene: TRBV2; abundance: NA
CDR3aa: CASSRGETGRSGNTIYF; CDR3nt: TGTGCCAGCAGCCGAGGTGAGACAGGCCGCTCTGGAAACACCATATATTTT; j_gene: TRBJ1-3; d_gene: NA; v_gene: TRBV3-1/TRBV3-2; abundance: once
CDR3aa: CAWSVTGGGETQYF; CDR3nt: TGTGCCTGGAGTGTGACAGGGGGAGGGGAGACCCAGTACTTC; j_gene: TRBJ2-5; d_gene: TRBD1; v_gene: TRBV30; abundance: few
CDR3aa: CASSLGQWPVTF; CDR3nt: TGTGCCAGCAGCTTAGGGCAGTGGCCCGTCACCTTC; j_gene: TRBJ1-2; d_gene: NA; v_gene: TRBV7-9; abundance: few